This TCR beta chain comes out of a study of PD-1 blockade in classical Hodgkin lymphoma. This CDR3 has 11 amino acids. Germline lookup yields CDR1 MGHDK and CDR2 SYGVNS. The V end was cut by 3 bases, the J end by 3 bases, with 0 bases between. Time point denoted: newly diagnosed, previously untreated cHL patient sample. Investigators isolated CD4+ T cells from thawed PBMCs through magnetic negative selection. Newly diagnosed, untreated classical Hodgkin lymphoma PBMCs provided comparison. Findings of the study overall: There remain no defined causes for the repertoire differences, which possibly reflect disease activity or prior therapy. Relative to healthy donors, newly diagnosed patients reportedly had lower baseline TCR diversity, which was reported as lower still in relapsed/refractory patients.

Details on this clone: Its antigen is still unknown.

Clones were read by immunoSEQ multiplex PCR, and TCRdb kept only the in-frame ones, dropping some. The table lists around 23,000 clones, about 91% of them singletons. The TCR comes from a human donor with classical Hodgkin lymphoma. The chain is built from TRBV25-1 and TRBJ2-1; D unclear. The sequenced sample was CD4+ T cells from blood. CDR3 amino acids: CASSDYNEQFF. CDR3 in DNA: TGTGCCAGCAGTGACTACAATGAGCAGTTCTTC.